This T cell receptor beta chain was sequenced for a study of cytomegalovirus exposure and HLA in healthy donors. Study-level background: Among the roughly 380 donors who were genotyped, roughly 85% fell in the genetic ancestry cluster that is associated with self-reported Caucasian donors. Overall study findings and caveats: The majority of CMV-associated TCR beta chains were reported as apparently HLA-restricted in a later analysis. Serostatus for CMV was the only available immune exposure information. Presence/absence analyses assumed roughly uniform sequencing depth across donors, which may not hold.

After removal of 0 bases from V and 4 bases from J, the junction contained 4 bases not matched to a gene. The CDR3 extends over 15 amino acids. Germline CDR1 is LGHNA and CDR2 is YSLEER. Points on this clone: No antigen is known for it.

The PCR employed 60 Vbeta primers together with 13 Jbeta primers. The repertoire was sequenced with immunoSEQ multiplex PCR; TCRdb's copy has only in-frame clones and lacks some. This sample's table reports around 46,000 clones. The V and J genes are TRBV4-3 and TRBJ2-3, with TRBD2 identical over 7 bases. The TCR was taken from a woman aged 35 to 49 in good health and CMV-seronegative. Sample: PBMCs. CDR3 loop: CASSQDNLAADTQYF. CDR3 DNA: TGCGCCAGCAGCCAAGATAACCTAGCGGCAGATACGCAGTATTTT.